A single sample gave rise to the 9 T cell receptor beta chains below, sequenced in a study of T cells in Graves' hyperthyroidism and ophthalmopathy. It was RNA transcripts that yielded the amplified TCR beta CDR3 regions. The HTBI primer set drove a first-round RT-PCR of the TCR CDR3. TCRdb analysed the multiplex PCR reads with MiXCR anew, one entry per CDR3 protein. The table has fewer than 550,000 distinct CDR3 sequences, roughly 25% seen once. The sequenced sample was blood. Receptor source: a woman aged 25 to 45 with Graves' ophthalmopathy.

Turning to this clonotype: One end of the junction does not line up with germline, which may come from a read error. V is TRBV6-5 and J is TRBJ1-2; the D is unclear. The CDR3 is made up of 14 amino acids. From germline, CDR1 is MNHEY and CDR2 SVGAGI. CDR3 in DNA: TGTGCCTGCAGTTACTCGCTAGGGTTGAATGGCTACACGTTC. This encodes CACSYSLGLNGYTF.

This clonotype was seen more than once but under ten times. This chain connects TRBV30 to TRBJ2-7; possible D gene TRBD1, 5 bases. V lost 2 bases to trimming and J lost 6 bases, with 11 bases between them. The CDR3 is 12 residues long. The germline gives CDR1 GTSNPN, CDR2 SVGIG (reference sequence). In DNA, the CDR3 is TGTGCCTGGAGTCCAGGGTTCCGCGAGCAGTACTTC. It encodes CAWSPGFREQYF. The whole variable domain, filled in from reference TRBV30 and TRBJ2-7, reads SQTIHQWPATLVQPVGSPLSLECTVEGTSNPNLYWYRQAAGRGLQLLFYSVGIGQISSEVPQNLSASRPQDRQFILSSKKLLLSDSGFYLCAWSPGFREQYFGPGTRLTVT.

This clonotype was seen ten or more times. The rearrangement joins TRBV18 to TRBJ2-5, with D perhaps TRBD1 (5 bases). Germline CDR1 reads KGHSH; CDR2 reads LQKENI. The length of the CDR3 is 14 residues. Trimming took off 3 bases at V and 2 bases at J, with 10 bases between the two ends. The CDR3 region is CASSPIQAQETQYF. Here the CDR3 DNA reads TGTGCCAGCTCACCGATACAGGCTCAAGAGACCCAGTACTTC.

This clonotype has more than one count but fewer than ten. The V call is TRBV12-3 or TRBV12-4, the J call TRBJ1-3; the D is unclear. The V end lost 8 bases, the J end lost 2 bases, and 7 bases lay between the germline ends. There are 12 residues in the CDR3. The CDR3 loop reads CASRQTGNTIYF. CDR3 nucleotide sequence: TGTGCCAGCCGCCAGACTGGAAACACCATATATTTT.

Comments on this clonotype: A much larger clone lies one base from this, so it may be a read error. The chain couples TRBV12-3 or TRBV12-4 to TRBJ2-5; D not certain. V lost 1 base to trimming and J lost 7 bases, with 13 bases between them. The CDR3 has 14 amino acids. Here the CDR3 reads CASSLVLGKGTQYF. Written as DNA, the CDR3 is TGTGCCAGCAGTTTAGTTCTTGGGAAAGGGACCCAGTACTTC.

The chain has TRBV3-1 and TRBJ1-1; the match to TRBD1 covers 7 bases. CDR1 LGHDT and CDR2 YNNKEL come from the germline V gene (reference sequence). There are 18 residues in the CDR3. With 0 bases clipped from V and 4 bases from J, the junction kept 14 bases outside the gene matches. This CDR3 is CASSQDFRKGGRRTEAFF. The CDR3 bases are TGTGCCAGCAGCCAAGATTTTAGAAAAGGGGGCAGGCGCACTGAAGCTTTCTTT.

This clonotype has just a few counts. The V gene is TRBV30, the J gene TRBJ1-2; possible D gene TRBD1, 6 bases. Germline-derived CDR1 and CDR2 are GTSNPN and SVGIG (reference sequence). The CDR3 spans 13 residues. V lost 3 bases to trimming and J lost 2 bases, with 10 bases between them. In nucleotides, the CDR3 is TGTGCCTGGAGCGGACAGCCAAACTATGGCTACACCTTC. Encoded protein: CAWSGQPNYGYTF.

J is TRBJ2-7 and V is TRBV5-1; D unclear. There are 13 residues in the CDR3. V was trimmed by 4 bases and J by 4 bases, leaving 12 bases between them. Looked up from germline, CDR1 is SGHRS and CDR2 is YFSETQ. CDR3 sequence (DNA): TGCGCCAGCAGCGAACACACCAGTTACGAGCAGTACTTC. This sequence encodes CASSEHTSYEQYF.

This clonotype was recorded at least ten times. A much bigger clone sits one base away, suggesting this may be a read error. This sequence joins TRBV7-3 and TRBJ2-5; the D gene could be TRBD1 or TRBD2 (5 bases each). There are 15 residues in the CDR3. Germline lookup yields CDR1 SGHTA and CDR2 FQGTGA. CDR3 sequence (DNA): TGTGCCAGCAGCGTCAGGGCGGGTCTCCAAGAGACCAAGTACTTC. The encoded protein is CASSVRAGLQETKYF.